The present T cell receptor beta chain was sequenced within a study of identical twins. Study-wide findings and caveats: Models, which agreed with sharing between unrelated individuals, nonetheless underestimated the out-of-frame TCR alpha sharing seen in monozygotic twins. For out-of-frame alpha sequences shared by twins, low generation probability was in excess.

MiXCR, applied by TCRdb to the 5' RACE reads, yields one record per CDR3 protein. The sample gives around 250,000 distinct CDR3 sequences, approximately 12% of which show up once; around 4% is in the top ten. The CDR3 contains 18 residues. After removal of 1 base from V and 1 base from J, the junction contained 10 bases not matched to a gene. The germline CDR1 and CDR2 sequences are LGHDT and YNNKEL (reference sequence). This clonotype has a handful of counts. What it recognizes is unknown. Every sampled donor was Caucasian and healthy. These data also featured in a second study, about yellow fever vaccine responses in identical twins.

This TCR was sampled from a woman younger than 30 in good health. The V and J genes are TRBV3-1 and TRBJ2-5, with 9 bases fitting TRBD2. The sample taken for sequencing was memory (CD45RO+) T cells sorted from blood. This CDR3 reads CASSQGLSASGAQETQYF. CDR3 DNA: TGTGCCAGCAGCCAAGGATTATCCGCTAGCGGGGCCCAAGAGACCCAGTACTTC.